The 26 T cell receptor beta chains in this list originate from one sample, sequenced in a study of blood T cell repertoires in COVID-19. Sequencing used immunoSEQ multiplex PCR; TCRdb keeps in-frame clones, though not all of them. The data contain 300,000 to 350,000 clones, 90% of them seen just once; the ten biggest clones take up 1%. The sequenced sample consisted of peripheral blood. The receptors here all came from a woman between 40 and 55 years old with COVID-19, enrolled during active disease.

The chain combines TRBV7-2 with TRBJ2-7; the D gene is possibly TRBD1 (5 bases). There are 14 residues in the CDR3. Deletions cut 1 base from V and 6 bases from J, with 13 bases between. CDR1 SGHTA and CDR2 FQGNSA come from the germline V gene. CDR3 nucleotides: TGTGCCAGCAGCTTAGTTCGGCAGGGCGGCGAGCAGTACTTC. Protein: CASSLVRQGGEQYF.

V usage is TRBV6-1 and J usage is TRBJ1-1; 7 bases align to TRBD1. V lost 1 base to trimming and J lost 5 bases; unmatched junction nucleotides: 13. The CDR3 spans 17 residues. CDR1 and CDR2 (germline): MNHNS, SASEGT. The CDR3 DNA reads as TGTGCCAGCAGTGAAGGGGTCCAGGGACAGTGGGGGACTGAAGCTTTCTTT. Its translation is CASSEGVQGQWGTEAFF.

The rearrangement joins TRBV9 to TRBJ1-3; no reliable D call. Trimming cost V 3 bases and J 3 bases, with 7 bases left between them. Germline-derived CDR1 and CDR2 are SGDLS and YYNGEE. The CDR3 spans 13 residues. The CDR3 protein is CASSDSRGNTIYF. In nucleotides, the CDR3 is TGTGCCAGCAGCGACAGCCGTGGAAACACCATATATTTT.

This rearrangement joins TRBV5-1 to TRBJ1-1; the D gene is possibly TRBD1 (5 bases). CDR3 size: 14 residues. Trimming left V 4 bases short and J 1 base short, with 11 bases between. The germline V gene has CDR1 SGHRS and CDR2 YFSETQ. CDR3 amino acids: CASSRTRGNTEAFF. In DNA, the CDR3 is TGCGCCAGCAGCCGGACAAGGGGGAACACTGAAGCTTTCTTT.

V and J are TRBV19 and TRBJ2-2; D is ambiguous. Between the trimmed V and J ends, which lost 4 bases and 1 base, there was a span of 10 bases. The CDR3 runs 15 residues. Germline-derived CDR1 and CDR2 are LNHDA and SQIVND (reference sequence). CDR3 protein: CASSTPDKNTGELFF. The CDR3 region has the DNA TGTGCCAGTAGTACCCCTGACAAGAACACCGGGGAGCTGTTTTTT. Complete variable domain (other parts from reference TRBV19 and TRBJ2-2): DGGITQSPKYLFRKEGQNVTLSCEQNLNHDAMYWYRQDPGQGLRLIYYSQIVNDFQKGDIAEGYSVSREKKESFPLTVTSAQKNPTAFYLCASSTPDKNTGELFFGEGSRLTVL.

The J gene is TRBJ2-1, the V gene TRBV7-9; 7 bases map to TRBD2. J lost 3 bases, V lost 8 bases, and 7 bases had no gene match. The CDR3 loop spans 14 amino acids. Germline-derived CDR1 and CDR2 are SEHNR and FQNEAQ (reference sequence). The CDR3 loop reads CASPAGESYNEQFF. CDR3 DNA sequence: TGTGCCAGCCCTGCGGGGGAGAGCTACAATGAGCAGTTCTTC.

The CDR3 DNA reads TGTGCCAGCAGCTTAATCGATACAGGGGACACAGATACGCAGTATTTT. Translated, it gives CASSLIDTGDTDTQYF. The V and J genes are TRBV7-3 and TRBJ2-3; TRBD1 matches at 7 bases. Germline CDR1 SGHTA, CDR2 FQGTGA. This CDR3 region has 16 residues. J lost 2 bases, V lost 1 base, and 6 bases had no gene match.

The chain employs TRBV6-2 or TRBV6-3 and TRBJ1-1; 9 bases line up with TRBD1. J gave up 4 bases and V 2 bases, and 5 bases lay outside the gene matches. Per germline, CDR1 MNHEY and CDR2 SVGEGT. CDR3 length: 15 amino acids. This CDR3 reads CASSYTVTGGTEAFF. For the CDR3, the DNA is TGTGCCAGCAGTTACACCGTGACAGGGGGCACTGAAGCTTTCTTT.

This clone was recorded only once. The gene calls are TRBV27 and TRBJ2-7; 11 bases align to TRBD1. J gave up 0 bases and V 7 bases, and 8 bases lay outside the gene matches. Germline-derived CDR1 and CDR2 are MNHEY and SMNVEV (reference sequence). CDR3 length: 16 residues. CDR3 residues: CASKRTGGESSYEQYF. CDR3 sequence (DNA): TGTGCCAGCAAAAGGACAGGGGGCGAGAGCTCCTACGAGCAGTACTTC.

The chain joins TRBV19 to TRBJ1-1; no firm D call. Trimming left V 6 bases short and J 6 bases short, with 11 bases between. The length of the CDR3 is 12 residues. The germline V gene encodes CDR1 LNHDA and CDR2 SQIVND (reference sequence). The CDR3 sequence is CASSGVNSEAFF. The CDR3 nucleotides read TGTGCCAGTAGCGGTGTTAACTCTGAAGCTTTCTTT.

The chain carries TRBV15 and TRBJ2-2; D remains ambiguous. Deletions cut 0 bases from V and 4 bases from J, with 12 bases between. CDR1 and CDR2 from the germline V gene are LNHNV and YYDKDF (reference sequence). There are 16 residues in the CDR3. Here the CDR3 reads CATSRDIGSGTGELFF. CDR3 in DNA: TGTGCCACCAGCAGAGATATAGGTTCGGGCACCGGGGAGCTGTTTTTT.

The V gene is TRBV5-1, the J gene TRBJ1-2; D remains unclear. This CDR3 spans 15 amino acids. V dropped 3 bases and J dropped 3 bases, with 15 bases sitting between them. Germline lookup yields CDR1 SGHRS and CDR2 YFSETQ. The chain's CDR3 is CASSSYIGSYYGYTF. Here the CDR3 DNA reads TGCGCCAGCAGCTCCTATATCGGGAGCTACTATGGCTACACCTTC.

The chain links TRBV4-1 to TRBJ2-7; 7 bases line up with TRBD2. Germline V lookup: CDR1 MGHRA, CDR2 YSYEKL. Losses at the gene ends were 0 bases for V and 7 bases for J; bases not matched to a gene: 12. The CDR3 is 16 residues long. DNA of the CDR3: TGCGCCAGCAGCCAAGATAAAAGCGTTCTGGGGGGGGAGCAGTACTTC. It encodes CASSQDKSVLGGEQYF.

The gene calls are TRBV5-1 and TRBJ1-1; TRBD1 matches 11 bases. The CDR3 is made up of 16 amino acids. V trimming: 6 bases; J trimming: 4 bases; junction bases outside the gene matches: 11. In germline, CDR1 is SGHRS, CDR2 YFSETQ. CDR3: CASKTRTGGSGTEAFF. The CDR3 DNA reads as TGCGCCAGCAAGACCCGGACAGGGGGCTCGGGCACTGAAGCTTTCTTT. Variable domain in full (rest from reference TRBV5-1 and TRBJ1-1): KAGVTQTPRYLIKTRGQQVTLSCSPISGHRSVSWYQQTPGQGLQFLFEYFSETQRNKGNFPGRFSGRQFSNSRSEMNVSTLELGDSALYLCASKTRTGGSGTEAFFGQGTRLTVV.

The chain uses TRBV5-6 and TRBJ1-1; 7 positions agree with TRBD1. The CDR3 contains 15 residues. Germline V gene lookup returns CDR1 SGHDT and CDR2 YYEEEE. With 0 bases clipped from V and 2 bases from J, the junction kept 4 bases outside the gene matches. The CDR3 DNA is TGTGCCAGCAGCTTGGGACAGGGCCTTAACACTGAAGCTTTCTTT. It translates to CASSLGQGLNTEAFF.

This clone is a singleton in its sample. The V call is TRBV30, the J call TRBJ1-2; 8 bases match TRBD1. The germline V gene encodes CDR1 GTSNPN and CDR2 SVGIG (reference sequence). The CDR3 has 15 amino acids. Unmatched junction bases numbered 11, after V lost 1 base and J lost 7 bases. The CDR3 nucleotides are TGTGCCTGGAGTGGTTGGACAGGGCATATGCGTGGCTACACCTTC. Its translation is CAWSGWTGHMRGYTF.

The V call is TRBV6-5, the J call TRBJ1-2; a weak D match, TRBD1 (5 bases). The CDR3 runs 15 residues. The germline CDR1 and CDR2 sequences are MNHEY and SVGAGI. Trimming cost V 2 bases and J 8 bases, with 18 bases left between them. CDR3 region: CASSYAGRYLGGYTF. The CDR3 bases are TGTGCCAGCAGTTACGCGGGACGTTACTTAGGAGGCTACACCTTC.

The sample holds one count of this clone. The rearrangement joins TRBV4-3 to TRBJ1-5; 7 nucleotides line up with TRBD1. The J segment lost 0 bases and the V segment lost 6 bases, leaving 5 bases of the junction unmatched. The CDR3 has 15 amino acids. The germline V gene has CDR1 LGHNA and CDR2 YSLEER. CDR3 residues: CASRRDRASNQPQHF. DNA for the CDR3: TGCGCCAGCAGGCGAGACAGGGCTAGCAATCAGCCCCAGCATTTT.

This clone has just one count. The chain employs TRBV12-3 or TRBV12-4 and TRBJ1-4; unclear D gene. The CDR3 contains 12 residues. Deletions cut 7 bases from V and 8 bases from J, with 11 bases between. The DNA of the CDR3 is TGTGCCAGCAACAGTGGGGAGGAAAAACTGTTTTTT. Protein product: CASNSGEEKLFF.

The chain has TRBV30 and TRBJ1-2, with 9 nucleotides matching TRBD1. From germline, CDR1 is GTSNPN and CDR2 SVGIG (reference sequence). The CDR3 is 12 residues long. Unmatched junction bases numbered 3, after V lost 7 bases and J lost 3 bases. The CDR3 loop is CAYYRGHYGYTF. CDR3 nucleotides: TGTGCCTACTACAGGGGGCACTATGGCTACACCTTC.

The V call is TRBV27, the J call TRBJ1-1; TRBD1 might be the D (5 bases). The length of the CDR3 is 12 residues. CDR1 is MNHEY, CDR2 SMNVEV, per germline (reference sequence). Trimming shortened V by 5 bases and J by 1 base, and 5 bases separated the two germline ends. Written as DNA, the CDR3 is TGTGCCAGCAGTCAGGGGAACACTGAAGCTTTCTTT. Its translation is CASSQGNTEAFF.

This chain links TRBV5-4 with TRBJ2-3; 8 bases are a match to TRBD2. Looked up from germline, CDR1 is SGHNT and CDR2 is YYREEE (reference sequence). V was clipped by 0 bases and J by 4 bases; unmatched bases: 4. The CDR3 is made up of 15 amino acids. The CDR3 loop is CASSLGGAGADTQYF. CDR3 DNA: TGTGCCAGCAGCTTGGGGGGAGCGGGAGCAGATACGCAGTATTTT.

The chain has TRBV15 and TRBJ2-3, with 8 bases lining up with TRBD2. Unmatched junction bases numbered 8, after V lost 3 bases and J lost 6 bases. The CDR3 covers 15 residues. CDR1 and CDR2 from the germline V gene are LNHNV and YYDKDF (reference sequence). CDR3 sequence (DNA): TGTGCCACCAGCAGTTCGGGCGGGAGGAGGGATACGCAGTATTTT. Its protein product is CATSSSGGRRDTQYF. The variable domain in full, with the rest retrieved from reference TRBV15 and TRBJ2-3, is DAMVIQNPRYQVTQFGKPVTLSCSQTLNHNVMYWYQQKSSQAPKLLFHYYDKDFNNEADTPDNFQSRRPNTSFCFLDIRSPGLGDTAMYLCATSSSGGRRDTQYFGPGTRLTVL.

V gene TRBV6-2 or TRBV6-3 combines with J gene TRBJ2-7; TRBD1 might be the D (5 bases). Germline V gene data show CDR1 as MNHEY and CDR2 as SVGEGT. This CDR3 region has 18 residues. Trimming removed 2 bases from V and 0 bases from J, with 20 bases in between. The DNA of the CDR3 is TGTGCCAGCAGTTACAACCTGGTAGGGGTCGACAGCTCCTACGAGCAGTACTTC. Translating it yields CASSYNLVGVDSSYEQYF.

The chain has TRBV11-2 and TRBJ2-1; 7 bases are shared with TRBD1. Germline lookup yields CDR1 SGHAT and CDR2 FQNNGV. Trimming removed 2 bases from V and 2 bases from J; junction bases left unmatched: 0. This CDR3 contains 14 residues. The CDR3 sequence is CASSLTGAYNEQFF. The CDR3 DNA is TGTGCCAGCAGCTTAACAGGGGCCTACAATGAGCAGTTCTTC.

J is TRBJ2-5 and V is TRBV18, with D perhaps matching TRBD1 (5 bases). The CDR3 is 13 amino acids. Trimming took 3 bases from V and 1 from J, leaving 6 bases between them. Germline V gene lookup returns CDR1 KGHSH and CDR2 LQKENI. The CDR3 DNA sequence: TGTGCCAGCTCACCCGACAGCCAAGAGACCCAGTACTTC. Translating gives CASSPDSQETQYF.